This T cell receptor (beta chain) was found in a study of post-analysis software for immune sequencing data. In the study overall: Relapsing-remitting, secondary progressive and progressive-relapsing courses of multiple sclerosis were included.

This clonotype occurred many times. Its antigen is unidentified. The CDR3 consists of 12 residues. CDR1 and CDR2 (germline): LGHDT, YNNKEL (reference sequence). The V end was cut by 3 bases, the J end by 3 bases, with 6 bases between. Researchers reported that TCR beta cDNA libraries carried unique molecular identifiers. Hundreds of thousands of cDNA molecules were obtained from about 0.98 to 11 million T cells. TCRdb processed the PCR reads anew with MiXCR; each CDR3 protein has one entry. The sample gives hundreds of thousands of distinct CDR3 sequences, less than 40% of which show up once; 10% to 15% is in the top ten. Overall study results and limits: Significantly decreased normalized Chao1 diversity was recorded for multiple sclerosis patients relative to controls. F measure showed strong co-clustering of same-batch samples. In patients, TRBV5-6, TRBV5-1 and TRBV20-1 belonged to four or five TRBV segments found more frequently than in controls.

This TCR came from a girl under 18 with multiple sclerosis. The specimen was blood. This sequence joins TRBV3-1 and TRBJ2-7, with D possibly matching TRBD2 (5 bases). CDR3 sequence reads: CASSQGSYEQYF. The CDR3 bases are TGTGCCAGCAGCCAGGGGAGCTACGAGCAGTACTTC.